This T cell receptor (beta chain) appears in the sequencing data of a study of CD8 T cells in Susac syndrome. Study outcomes and limitations: An acknowledgment was made by the study that its TCR sequencing and HLA analysis involved relatively few individuals.

This clonotype turned up a few times. Antigen specificity is unknown. RNA amounts of about 0.45 to 1 ug underwent reverse transcription with random hexamers. Amplification of TCR beta CDR3 spanned 54 Vbeta and 13 Jbeta via immunoSEQ multiplex PCR. TCRdb reprocessed the immunoSEQ multiplex PCR reads with MiXCR, giving one entry per CDR3 protein. The sample consists of about 250,000 distinct CDR3 sequences, 80% to 95% of them appearing once. Trimming removed 2 bases from V and 6 bases from J, with 6 bases in between. This CDR3 comprises 11 residues. Germline V CDR1 and CDR2: DFQATT, SNEGSKA (reference sequence). Sequencing of TCR beta was performed on blood CD8+ T cells and on blood CD4+ T cells. The multiple sclerosis control group consisted of treatment-naive patients whose relapsing-remitting disease, which was either stable or active, fulfilled revised McDonald criteria.

The chain links TRBV20-1 to TRBJ2-3; no clear D gene. What was sequenced was CD4+ T cells from PBMCs. This receptor was taken from a human donor with multiple sclerosis. The CDR3 region has the DNA TGCAGTGCTAGACTTGTCGATACGCAGTATTTT. It yields the protein CSARLVDTQYF.